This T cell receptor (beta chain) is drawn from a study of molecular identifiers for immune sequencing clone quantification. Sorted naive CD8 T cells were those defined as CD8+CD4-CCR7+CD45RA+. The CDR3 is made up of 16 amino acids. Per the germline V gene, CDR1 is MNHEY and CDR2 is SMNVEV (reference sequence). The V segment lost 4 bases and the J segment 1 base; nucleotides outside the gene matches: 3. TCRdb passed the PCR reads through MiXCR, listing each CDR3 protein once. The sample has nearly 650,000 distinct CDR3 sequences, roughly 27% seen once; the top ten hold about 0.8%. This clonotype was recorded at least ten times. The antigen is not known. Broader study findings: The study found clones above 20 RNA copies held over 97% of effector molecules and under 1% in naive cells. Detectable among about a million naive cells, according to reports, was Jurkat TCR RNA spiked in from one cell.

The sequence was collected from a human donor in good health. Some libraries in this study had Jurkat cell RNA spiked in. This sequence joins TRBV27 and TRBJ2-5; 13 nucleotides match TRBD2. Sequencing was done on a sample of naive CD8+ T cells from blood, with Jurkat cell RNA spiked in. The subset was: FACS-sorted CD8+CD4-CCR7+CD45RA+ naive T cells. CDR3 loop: CASSSGLAGAQETQYF. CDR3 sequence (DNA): TGTGCCAGCAGTTCTGGACTAGCGGGAGCCCAAGAGACCCAGTACTTC.